This entry lists 9 T cell receptor beta chains sequenced from one sample in a study of cytomegalovirus exposure and HLA in healthy donors. 13 Jbeta primers and 60 Vbeta primers were used for the PCR. Some clones are missing from TCRdb's copy, which holds only in-frame ones; the method was immunoSEQ multiplex PCR. The sample yields roughly 200,000 clones, of which the top ten take up about 1.1%. The sequencing input was PBMCs. Receptor source: a girl aged 2-9 years in good health and CMV-seropositive.

This rearrangement joins TRBV10-1 to TRBJ2-7; D is possibly TRBD2 (5 bases). Germline V gene sequence: CDR1 WNHNN, CDR2 SYGVQD (reference sequence). There are 12 residues in the CDR3. Trimming removed 3 bases from V and 5 bases from J, with 8 bases in between. The CDR3 here is CASSDPEDEQYF. As DNA, the CDR3 is TGCGCCAGCAGTGACCCGGAGGACGAGCAGTACTTC.

This sequence joins TRBV2 and TRBJ1-5, with D possibly matching TRBD1 (6 bases). Per germline, CDR1 SNHLY and CDR2 FYNNEI. Trimming removed 6 bases from V and 7 bases from J, with 22 bases in between. This CDR3 region has 16 residues. The CDR3 bases are TGTGCCAGCAGGGGTCCGGGGGGGCAGGGTGAACAGCCCCAGCATTTT. Residues: CASRGPGGQGEQPQHF.

The chain joins TRBV7-2 to TRBJ2-7, with 7 bases that match TRBD2. This CDR3 is 13 amino acids long. Trimming cost V 5 bases and J 1 base; bases outside gene matches: 2. The germline gives CDR1 SGHTA, CDR2 FQGNSA. In DNA form, the CDR3 reads TGTGCCAGCAGCGGGGGACTATCCTACGAGCAGTACTTC. This gives the protein CASSGGLSYEQYF.

V usage is TRBV5-6 and J usage is TRBJ2-3; maybe TRBD1 (6 bases). The V end was cut by 4 bases, the J end by 5 bases, with 17 bases between. The germline V gene has CDR1 SGHDT and CDR2 YYEEEE. This CDR3 region has 15 residues. The CDR3 coding sequence is TGTGCCAGCAGCCCGGAGGCACAGGGCGTAGATACGCAGTATTTT. As protein: CASSPEAQGVDTQYF.

The chain uses TRBV5-4 and TRBJ2-5; 15 bases map to TRBD2. The J call is in doubt because the DNA end fits TRBJ2-7 better. This CDR3 is built from 16 residues. Germline-derived CDR1 and CDR2 are SGHNT and YYREEE (reference sequence). The CDR3 sequence: CASSQGLAGGRDEQYF. The CDR3 bases are TGTGCCAGCAGCCAAGGACTAGCGGGAGGGAGAGACGAGCAGTACTTC.

V is TRBV6-1 and J is TRBJ1-6; D not certain. There are 16 residues in the CDR3. Germline CDR1 and CDR2: MNHNS and SASEGT. Trimming took off 2 bases at V and 1 base at J, with 9 bases between the two ends. DNA for the CDR3: TGTGCCAGCAGTGAATTTCGGGTATCCTATAATTCACCCCTCCACTTT. Protein: CASSEFRVSYNSPLHF.

This sequence joins TRBV7-9 and TRBJ2-5; D not resolved. The CDR3 is made up of 14 amino acids. Trimming shortened V by 5 bases and J by 2 bases, and 12 bases separated the two germline ends. Germline CDR1 SEHNR, CDR2 FQNEAQ (reference sequence). CDR3: CASSHRGPQETQYF. The CDR3 coding sequence is TGTGCCAGCAGCCATCGTGGGCCTCAAGAGACCCAGTACTTC.

The chain combines TRBV6-6 with TRBJ1-5; D may be TRBD1 (5 bases). The V and J ends lost 5 bases and 5 bases respectively, with 10 bases between them. This CDR3 region has 13 residues. The V gene's germline CDR1 is MNHNY and CDR2 SVGAGI (reference sequence). The chain's CDR3 is CASSPDSYQPQHF. CDR3 bases: TGTGCCAGCAGTCCAGACAGTTATCAGCCCCAGCATTTT.

This chain connects TRBV19 to TRBJ1-2, with a tentative D call TRBD1 (6 bases). The CDR3 covers 15 residues. V was trimmed by 5 bases and J by 4 bases, leaving 17 bases between them. Germline assignment: CDR1 LNHDA and CDR2 SQIVND (reference sequence). CDR3 bases: TGTGCCAGTAGTCCCCAGACAGGAGTTGGCTATGGCTACACCTTC. Its protein is CASSPQTGVGYGYTF.